This TCR beta chain stems from a study of blood T cell repertoires in COVID-19 (dated by TCRdb to 2020 to 2021). About the full investigation: Samples covering the acute and convalescent phases of COVID-19 were provided by collaborators in the United States, Italy and Spain. A de-identified subject ID, COVID-19 status, age in years and sex were almost always included in the sample metadata. HLA class I and class II types, where available, came from metadata supplied by the sample provider rather than from assay-based typing. The dataset comprised deeply sampled blood TCRbeta repertoires from subjects exposed to, actively infected with, or recovered from COVID-19. The samples were drawn from two sources: the first 160 participants of the ongoing ImmuneRACE study, and some 1,300 subjects contributed by 6 global collaborators. A freely available public database, intended as a resource for researchers studying the immune response to SARS-CoV-2, is where the repertoires were released. The material from the prospective study consisted of cDNA or gDNA derived from T cells, B-cell-depleted T cells, or PBMCs. Broader findings and caveats from the paper: How much clinical and demographic metadata was included differed by source and by participant, and the metadata was provided uncurated.

Participants in the prospective study were enrolled through a virtual design, were aged roughly 18 to 100 years, and lived in roughly 26 United States geographic areas. In the prospective study, participants were assigned to cohorts based on the clinical history participants reported in a screening survey and a study questionnaire. In the prospective study, mobile phlebotomists collected whole blood, serum and a nasopharyngeal or oropharyngeal swab from each participant. Over a roughly 2-month period, participants in the prospective study had the option of providing additional blood draws and questionnaires. Before DNA extraction, prospective study blood samples were shipped either frozen or at room temperature. TCRbeta CDR3 regions were amplified from genomic DNA by means of the immunoSEQ Assay, a bias-controlled multiplex PCR. In the paper's pipeline: Nucleated cell counts per sample were estimated from amplification of reference gene primers within the assay. To quantify the absolute abundance of each unique TCRbeta CDR3 rearrangement, sequence reads were collapsed and filtered. Productive Simpson clonality was computed per sample as the square root of Simpson's diversity index over productive rearrangements. The table was pulled from immuneACCESS by TCRdb, which kept in-frame rearrangements only. Such tables lose some clones; where checked, under half of the loss comes from unresolved V genes, and the rest has no known cause. The V and J calls and clone size were taken over from that table, and D and trimming were inferred from the DNA. The sample table records just over 300,000 clones; almost 90% of these occur just once. Roughly 4.3% of the sample goes to the ten largest clones.

A word on this clone: Its recognized antigen is unknown. No base qualities exist here, and no much larger clone lies one base off it.

Taken from cysteine to phenylalanine, the CDR3 has 12 residues. Left in the record is the CDR3 DNA by itself, 36 bases read in frame from the first base. The V and J ends are trimmed by 6 bases and 8 bases, leaving 13 bases between them. The sequence is built from TRBV12-3 or TRBV12-4 and TRBJ1-2, with TRBD1 perhaps the D gene, on 5 matching bases. Sequenced sample: PBMCs or T cells enriched from blood (not recorded which). The TCR originated in a woman between 18 and 30 years old with acute COVID-19. The encoded CDR3 is CASSLGVGGYTF. Here is the DNA: TGTGCCAGCAGCCTAGGGGTCGGGGGCTACACCTTC.